This TCR beta chain was sequenced for a study of T cell repertoires in cytomegalovirus infection. Background on the study: Indicated by public TCR beta signatures were CMV infection and matching HLA type.

This clonotype was seen once. TCRdb re-derived calls from the reads in MiXCR, one entry per CDR3 protein. Counted here are a few hundred thousand distinct CDR3 sequences, approximately 18% occurring once; the ten biggest clones make up about 10%. This CDR3 is 16 amino acids long. V gave up 0 bases and J gave up 2 bases, with 12 bases separating them. Germline loops: CDR1 SGHNT, CDR2 YYREEE (reference sequence). Sequencing was performed on PBMCs. The TCR was taken from a human donor in good health (CMV status not recorded). Some clones in this sample may be carry-over from other donors' samples. The chain joins TRBV5-4 to TRBJ2-4; D might be TRBD2 (6 bases). The chain's CDR3 is CASSLGAGRSKNIQYF. The CDR3, as DNA: TGTGCCAGCAGCTTGGGGGCGGGACGGTCCAAAAACATTCAGTACTTC.